The 21 T cell receptor beta chains given below trace back to one sample, sequenced in a study of cytomegalovirus exposure and HLA in healthy donors. This PCR relied on a set of 60 Vbeta primers and 13 Jbeta primers. Sequenced by immunoSEQ multiplex PCR; TCRdb stores in-frame clones only, minus some. Of 100,000 to 150,000 clones listed, 80% were seen once; the top ten hold roughly 4%. Sequences were obtained from PBMCs. Receptors were obtained from a woman between 40 and 55 years old in good health and CMV-seronegative.

The chain links TRBV4-3 to TRBJ2-7; 11 positions match TRBD2. The CDR3 spans 15 residues. Germline CDR1 LGHNA, CDR2 YSLEER. V shed 4 bases and J 5 bases; nucleotides not matched to a gene: 7. This CDR3 is CASSLTSGSVDEQYF. Here the CDR3 DNA reads TGCGCCAGCAGCCTAACTAGCGGGAGTGTCGACGAGCAGTACTTC.

This chain links TRBV6-5 with TRBJ2-1; TRBD2 is a possible D gene (6 bases). Germline V gene sequence: CDR1 MNHEY, CDR2 SVGAGI. V lost 5 bases to trimming and J lost 4 bases, with 9 bases between them. The length of the CDR3 is 13 residues. The CDR3 bases are TGTGCCAGCAGTGGAGGGACTTACAATGAGCAGTTCTTC. Translated, it gives CASSGGTYNEQFF.

The gene calls are TRBV7-8 and TRBJ2-3; D is unclear. Trimming pared 4 bases from V and 6 bases from J, leaving 11 bases between. Per the germline V gene, CDR1 is SGHVS and CDR2 is FQNEAQ. CDR3 size: 13 residues. This CDR3 reads CASSSAPRDTQYF. The CDR3 nucleotides read TGTGCCAGCAGCTCAGCTCCTCGGGATACGCAGTATTTT.

The chain links TRBV7-2 to TRBJ1-1; TRBD1 matches 7 bases. Germline lookup yields CDR1 SGHTA and CDR2 FQGNSA. J gave up 1 base and V 5 bases, and 10 bases lay outside the gene matches. CDR3 length equals 16 residues. DNA of the CDR3: TGTGCCAGCAGCCTCTTAGGGGGCCAGTGGAACACTGAAGCTTTCTTT. It is translated as CASSLLGGQWNTEAFF. The complete variable domain, with remaining parts taken from reference TRBV7-2 and TRBJ1-1, reads GAGVSQSPSNKVTEKGKDVELRCDPISGHTALYWYRQSLGQGLEFLIYFQGNSAPDKSGLPSDRFSAERTGGSVSTLTIQRTQQEDSAVYLCASSLLGGQWNTEAFFGQGTRLTVV.

CDR3 loop: CASSLAGQEDYGYTF. CDR3 in DNA: TGTGCCAGCAGCTTAGCGGGACAGGAAGACTATGGCTACACCTTC. The chain employs TRBV7-9 and TRBJ1-2, with 8 positions matching TRBD1. The germline V gene encodes CDR1 SEHNR and CDR2 FQNEAQ (reference sequence). CDR3 length: 15 amino acids. J was trimmed by 3 bases and V by 0 bases; bases with no gene match: 3.

The chain has TRBV4-2 and TRBJ2-7; D possibly corresponds to TRBD2 (5 bases). The CDR3 consists of 15 residues. Looked up from germline, CDR1 is LGHNA and CDR2 is YNFKEQ. V gave up 0 bases and J gave up 2 bases, with 11 bases separating them. The CDR3 region is CASSQDWTGTYEQYF. For the CDR3, the DNA is TGTGCCAGCAGCCAAGATTGGACGGGGACCTACGAGCAGTACTTC.

The chain combines TRBV2 with TRBJ1-2; D gene unclear. CDR3 length equals 12 residues. CDR1 and CDR2 from the germline V gene are SNHLY and FYNNEI. Deletions cut 6 bases from V and 5 bases from J, with 10 bases between. DNA of the CDR3: TGTGCCAGCAGGGGAGGAGGATATGGCTACACCTTC. Amino acid sequence: CASRGGGYGYTF. The full variable domain, its missing parts supplied by reference TRBV2 and TRBJ1-2, is EPEVTQTPSHQVTQMGQEVILRCVPISNHLYFYWYRQILGQKVEFLVSFYNNEISEKSEIFDDQFSVERPDGSNFTLKIRSTKLEDSAMYFCASRGGGYGYTFGSGTRLTVV.

This rearrangement joins TRBV2 to TRBJ2-3; the D gene is possibly TRBD1 (5 bases). With 6 bases removed from V and 6 bases from J, the gap between germline ends came to 16 bases. This CDR3 has 14 amino acids. Germline V lookup: CDR1 SNHLY, CDR2 FYNNEI. The CDR3: CASSPIGARDTQYF. Written as DNA, the CDR3 is TGTGCCAGCAGCCCTATAGGGGCACGGGATACGCAGTATTTT.

This clone was seen only a few times. DNA for the CDR3: TGTGCCAGCAGCCTCGACTATTACTACGAGCAGTACTTC. Translating gives CASSLDYYYEQYF. V is TRBV11-2 and J is TRBJ2-7, with a possible D match to TRBD2 (5 bases). Germline CDR1 SGHAT, CDR2 FQNNGV. This CDR3 spans 13 amino acids. The V and J ends lost 5 bases and 3 bases respectively, with 11 bases between them.

The chain is built from TRBV9 and TRBJ2-1; 11 positions match TRBD2. The CDR3 spans 16 residues. Germline V lookup: CDR1 SGDLS, CDR2 YYNGEE. V gave up 7 bases and J gave up 7 bases; unmatched junction bases: 13. The CDR3 DNA follows: TGTGCCAGCTCGGGGTATATAGCGGGAGGGCCTAATGAGCAGTTCTTC. Translating it yields CASSGYIAGGPNEQFF.

The chain joins TRBV9 to TRBJ1-4, with D hard to call. Trimming removed 0 bases at V and 7 bases at J, with 10 bases between. The CDR3 loop spans 14 amino acids. From germline, CDR1 is SGDLS and CDR2 YYNGEE. DNA for the CDR3: TGTGCCAGCAGCGTAGTCGGGGAGGGTGAAAAACTGTTTTTT. Its protein is CASSVVGEGEKLFF.

This clone was counted between two and nine times. The CDR3 protein is CASSGGLANEQYF. The CDR3, as DNA: TGCGCCAGCAGTGGCGGACTAGCAAACGAGCAGTACTTC. The rearrangement links TRBV10-1 to TRBJ2-7; 8 positions agree with TRBD2. CDR3 size: 13 residues. The V gene end was trimmed by 4 bases and the J gene end by 5 bases; junction bases not matched to a gene: 4. The germline V gene encodes CDR1 WNHNN and CDR2 SYGVQD (reference sequence).

This clone has a handful of counts. The CDR3 loop reads CASGQGTYEQYF. DNA of the CDR3: TGTGCCTCGGGACAGGGTACCTACGAGCAGTACTTC. The chain uses TRBV19 and TRBJ2-7; 9 nucleotides match TRBD1. The germline V gene has CDR1 LNHDA and CDR2 SQIVND (reference sequence). The CDR3 has 12 residues. V lost 11 bases and J lost 2; bases outside the gene matches: 4.

The J gene is TRBJ2-1, the V gene TRBV2, with TRBD2 matching 10 bases. This CDR3 region has 15 residues. The trim removed 10 bases at V and 7 bases at J, leaving 13 bases unmatched. Germline values: CDR1 SNHLY, CDR2 FYNNEI. The CDR3 bases are TGTGCCACCCGGGGGCTAGCGGGAGATAGAAATGAGCAGTTCTTC. This sequence encodes CATRGLAGDRNEQFF.

The gene calls are TRBV5-6 and TRBJ2-1; D perhaps matches TRBD2 (6 bases). The CDR3 sequence is 16 residues long. Germline V gene data show CDR1 as SGHDT and CDR2 as YYEEEE. The germline V and J ends were trimmed by 0 bases and 7 bases, with 17 bases remaining between them. CDR3 region: CASSLGGLAEKNEQFF. The CDR3, as DNA: TGTGCCAGCAGCTTGGGAGGCTTAGCGGAGAAGAATGAGCAGTTCTTC.

The chain links TRBV4-3 to TRBJ2-7; the match to TRBD1 covers 9 bases. V lost 0 bases and J lost 2; bases outside the gene matches: 8. This CDR3 is 17 amino acids long. Germline CDR1 and CDR2: LGHNA and YSLEER. This CDR3 is CASSQELMGTGPYEQYF. CDR3 DNA sequence: TGCGCCAGCAGCCAAGAATTAATGGGGACAGGGCCCTACGAGCAGTACTTC.

This clone was observed a few times. The chain combines TRBV7-9 with TRBJ1-4, with 10 bases matching TRBD1. This CDR3 contains 16 residues. Germline V lookup: CDR1 SEHNR, CDR2 FQNEAQ (reference sequence). V lost 4 bases to trimming and J lost 6 bases; unmatched junction nucleotides: 8. The CDR3 DNA reads TGTGCCAGCAGCTCCCCAGGACAGGGGGAACATGAAAAACTGTTTTTT. This codes for CASSSPGQGEHEKLFF.

The chain combines TRBV10-3 with TRBJ2-5; D gene ambiguous. The CDR3 length is 12 residues. CDR1 and CDR2 from the germline V gene are ENHRY and SYGVKD. V lost 2 bases to trimming and J lost 4 bases, with 5 bases between them. The CDR3 protein is CAISEPRETQYF. DNA for the CDR3: TGTGCCATCAGTGAGCCGCGAGAGACCCAGTACTTC.

The chain is built from TRBV29-1 and TRBJ1-1; D unclear. The germline V and J ends were trimmed by 5 bases and 0 bases, with 10 bases remaining between them. This CDR3 contains 13 residues. The germline V gene has CDR1 SQVTM and CDR2 ANQGSEA. This chain's CDR3 is CSVSEVLNTEAFF. The CDR3 nucleotides are TGCAGCGTTTCAGAGGTACTGAACACTGAAGCTTTCTTT.

The chain joins TRBV5-1 to TRBJ1-2; tentative D call: TRBD1 (5 bases). Germline lookup yields CDR1 SGHRS and CDR2 YFSETQ. CDR3 length equals 13 residues. V was clipped by 5 bases and J by 6 bases, with 14 bases between them. As DNA, the CDR3 is TGCGCCAGCAGTCGGGGGGGAAGTGATGGCTACACCTTC. Encoded protein: CASSRGGSDGYTF. Filled out from reference TRBV5-1 and TRBJ1-2, the complete variable domain reads KAGVTQTPRYLIKTRGQQVTLSCSPISGHRSVSWYQQTPGQGLQFLFEYFSETQRNKGNFPGRFSGRQFSNSRSEMNVSTLELGDSALYLCASSRGGSDGYTFGSGTRLTVV.

Note on this clone: One junction end does not reproduce the germline sequence, and a read error may be involved. CDR3 coding DNA: TGTGCCAGCAGTGACTCCGGGACAGATAATGAAAAACTGTTTTTT. This translates into CASSDSGTDNEKLFF. This chain connects TRBV6-5 to TRBJ1-4; 7 bases line up with TRBD1. Per germline, CDR1 MNHEY and CDR2 SVGAGI. CDR3 length equals 15 residues.